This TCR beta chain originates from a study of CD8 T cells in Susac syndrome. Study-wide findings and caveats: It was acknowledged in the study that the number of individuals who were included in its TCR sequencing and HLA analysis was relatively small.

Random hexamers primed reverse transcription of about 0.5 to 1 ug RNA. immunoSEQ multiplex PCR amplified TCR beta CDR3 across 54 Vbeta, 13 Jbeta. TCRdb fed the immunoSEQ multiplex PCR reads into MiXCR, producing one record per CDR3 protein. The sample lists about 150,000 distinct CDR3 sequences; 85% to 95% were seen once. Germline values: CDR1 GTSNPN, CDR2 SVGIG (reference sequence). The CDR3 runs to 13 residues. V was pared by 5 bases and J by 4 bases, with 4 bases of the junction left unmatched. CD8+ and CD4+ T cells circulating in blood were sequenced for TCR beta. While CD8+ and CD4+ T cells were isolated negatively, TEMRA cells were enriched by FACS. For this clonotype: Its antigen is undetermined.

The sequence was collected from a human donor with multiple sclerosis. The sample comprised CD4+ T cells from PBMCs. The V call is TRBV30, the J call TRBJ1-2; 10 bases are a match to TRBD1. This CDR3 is CAWETGGVYGYTF. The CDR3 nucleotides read TGTGCCTGGGAGACAGGGGGCGTCTATGGCTACACCTTC. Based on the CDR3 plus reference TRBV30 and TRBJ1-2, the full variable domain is SQTIHQWPATLVQPVGSPLSLECTVEGTSNPNLYWYRQAAGRGLQLLFYSVGIGQISSEVPQNLSASRPQDRQFILSSKKLLLSDSGFYLCAWETGGVYGYTFGSGTRLTVV.